The 30 T cell receptor beta chains given below trace back to one sample, sequenced in a study of identical twins. Each CDR3 protein is one row after TCRdb ran MiXCR on the 5' RACE reads. The sample contains 230,000 or so distinct CDR3 sequences, approximately 8.3% of which appear only once. These data were also filed under a second study, of yellow fever vaccine responses in identical twins.

Specimen: CD8+ T cells sorted from blood. All receptors derive from a woman aged 18-35 years in good health.

The CDR3 loop reads CASSLRDRAETQYF. The CDR3 coding sequence is TGTGCCAGCAGCTTACGAGACAGGGCAGAGACCCAGTACTTC. The chain joins TRBV7-9 to TRBJ2-5, with TRBD1 matching over 7 bases. Looked up from germline, CDR1 is SEHNR and CDR2 is FQNEAQ (reference sequence). V lost 2 bases and J lost 4; bases outside the gene matches: 4. The CDR3 is made up of 14 amino acids.

Here the CDR3 reads CASSHGLAEETQYF. In DNA, the CDR3 is TGTGCCAGCAGCCACGGACTAGCGGAAGAGACCCAGTACTTC. The chain is built from TRBV11-2 and TRBJ2-5; 10 nucleotides agree with TRBD2. CDR1 is SGHAT and CDR2 is FQNNGV in the germline V gene. Trimming took 5 bases from V and 3 from J; bases not matched to a gene: 3. This CDR3 contains 14 residues.

A few counts support this clonotype. The chain employs TRBV28 and TRBJ2-7, with 11 bases that match TRBD1. From germline, CDR1 is MDHEN and CDR2 SYDVKM. This CDR3 has 18 residues. After removal of 2 bases from V and 6 bases from J, the junction contained 15 bases not matched to a gene. The CDR3 here is CASSLKGFVWTGGSEQYF. CDR3 nucleotide sequence: TGTGCCAGCAGTTTAAAGGGGTTCGTTTGGACAGGGGGCTCCGAGCAGTACTTC.

DNA for the CDR3: TGTGCCAGCAGTGACTCGAGATGGGCGGGTGAGCAGTTCTTC. Its protein product is CASSDSRWAGEQFF. V usage is TRBV6-4 and J usage is TRBJ2-1, with D possibly TRBD2 on 5 matching bases. The V gene lost 0 bases and the J gene lost 9 bases, with 12 bases spanning the gap. CDR1 is MRHNA, CDR2 SNTAGT, per germline. This CDR3 has 14 residues.

This clonotype was recorded at least ten times. CDR3 sequence reads: CASSPGFQQFF. CDR3 sequence (DNA): TGTGCCAGCAGTCCTGGGTTCCAGCAGTTCTTC. The J gene is TRBJ2-1, the V gene TRBV27; D gene uncertain. CDR1 and CDR2 from the germline V gene are MNHEY and SMNVEV (reference sequence). Trimming cost V 5 bases and J 11 bases, with 10 bases left between them. The CDR3 extends over 11 amino acids.

This clonotype was observed a few times. The CDR3 bases are TGCGCCAGCAGCCCTGTACTAGCGGAAAACAAAAACATTCAGTACTTC. This translates into CASSPVLAENKNIQYF. This sequence joins TRBV4-3 and TRBJ2-4; 8 bases fit TRBD2. The V gene's germline CDR1 is LGHNA and CDR2 YSLEER. The length of the CDR3 is 16 residues. V dropped 4 bases and J dropped 3; count of bases not matched to a gene: 8.

Ten or more counts support this clonotype. The chain employs TRBV4-1 and TRBJ2-1; possibly TRBD2 for D (6 bases). The CDR3 has 15 residues. Per germline, CDR1 MGHRA and CDR2 YSYEKL. The V and J ends lost 0 bases and 3 bases respectively, with 9 bases between them. CDR3 in DNA: TGCGCCAGCAGCCAAGACGGCGGGAACTACAATGAGCAGTTCTTC. Protein: CASSQDGGNYNEQFF.

A few counts support this clonotype. For the CDR3, the DNA is TGTGCCAGCAGCTTAGCTAGCGAGAGCACAGATACGCAGTATTTT. This sequence encodes CASSLASESTDTQYF. This rearrangement joins TRBV11-2 to TRBJ2-3; TRBD2 is a possible D gene (6 bases). The CDR3 is 15 amino acids. The germline CDR1 and CDR2 sequences are SGHAT and FQNNGV. V was pared by 1 base and J by 0 bases, with 8 bases between.

This chain uses TRBV5-1 with TRBJ2-5; D is perhaps TRBD1 (8 bases). This CDR3 comprises 13 residues. Germline CDR1 SGHRS, CDR2 YFSETQ. The ends were cut back, 4 bases at V and 9 bases at J, with 16 bases in the middle. CDR3 nucleotide sequence: TGCGCCAGCAGCGAAACAGGGGGGGTGGCCCAGTACTTC. Its protein is CASSETGGVAQYF.

This clonotype was observed once. The chain links TRBV6-4 to TRBJ2-5; TRBD2 aligns across 8 bases. Germline V gives CDR1 MRHNA, CDR2 SNTAGT. The CDR3 is 14 residues long. J lost 10 bases, V lost 3 bases, and 10 bases had no gene match. CDR3 protein: CASSERGGSRDQYF. DNA for the CDR3: TGTGCCAGCAGTGAACGGGGGGGATCAAGAGACCAGTACTTC.

This clonotype was picked up many times. V and J are TRBV12-3 or TRBV12-4 and TRBJ2-7, with 10 positions matching TRBD1. This CDR3 has 15 amino acids. Trimming cost V 4 bases and J 3 bases; bases outside gene matches: 6. For the CDR3, the DNA is TGTGCCAGCAGTTGGACAGGGGGGTCCTTCTACGAGCAGTACTTC. Protein: CASSWTGGSFYEQYF.

This clonotype turned up a few times. The chain joins TRBV5-4 to TRBJ2-7; tentative D call: TRBD1 (6 bases). V was clipped by 3 bases and J by 3 bases, with 19 bases between them. The CDR3 is 16 residues long. CDR1 and CDR2 (germline): SGHNT, YYREEE (reference sequence). This CDR3 reads CASSSLGQSMGYEQYF. The CDR3 DNA is TGTGCCAGCAGCTCACTAGGACAGTCGATGGGCTACGAGCAGTACTTC.

This clonotype came up a few times. The genes are TRBV20-1 and TRBJ2-3; the match to TRBD2 covers 8 bases. Per germline, CDR1 DFQATT and CDR2 SNEGSKA (reference sequence). The CDR3 loop spans 16 amino acids. V lost 0 bases to trimming and J lost 2 bases; unmatched junction nucleotides: 7. CDR3: CSARDLAGIYTDTQYF. The CDR3 DNA is TGCAGTGCTAGAGATTTAGCGGGGATATACACAGATACGCAGTATTTT.

This clonotype has at least ten counts. The chain joins TRBV7-2 to TRBJ1-1; D is uncertain. Germline V gene sequence: CDR1 SGHTA, CDR2 FQGNSA. V lost 5 bases and J lost 4, with 8 bases in between. This CDR3 is 12 amino acids long. CDR3 DNA sequence: TGTGCCAGCAGCAATGGGGTCACTGAAGCTTTCTTT. Amino acids: CASSNGVTEAFF.

In this sample, this clonotype turned up many times. J is TRBJ2-5 and V is TRBV7-9; no definite D call. Per the germline V gene, CDR1 is SEHNR and CDR2 is FQNEAQ (reference sequence). The CDR3 has 16 residues. V gave up 2 bases and J gave up 3 bases, with 16 bases separating them. The CDR3 loop reads CASSLSYRKSKETQYF. For the CDR3, the DNA is TGTGCCAGCAGCTTATCGTATAGGAAATCCAAAGAGACCCAGTACTTC.

The rearrangement links TRBV7-9 to TRBJ2-5; 7 bases agree with TRBD2. The CDR3 is made up of 15 amino acids. Germline V gene lookup returns CDR1 SEHNR and CDR2 FQNEAQ (reference sequence). The junction had 5 bases not matched to a gene; V was cut back by 1 base and J by 3 bases. CDR3 region: CASSLDRGVEETQYF. As DNA, the CDR3 is TGTGCCAGCAGCTTAGATCGGGGGGTTGAAGAGACCCAGTACTTC.

This clonotype came up a few times. CDR3 protein: CASSLAGPGELFF. The CDR3 coding sequence is TGTGCCAGCAGTCTAGCGGGCCCCGGGGAGCTGTTTTTT. The chain combines TRBV7-2 with TRBJ2-2; 8 bases line up with TRBD2. From germline, CDR1 is SGHTA and CDR2 FQGNSA. This CDR3 is 13 amino acids long. Trimming removed 6 bases from V and 6 bases from J; junction bases left unmatched: 3.

In this sample, this clonotype turned up a few times. The chain recombines TRBV7-2 with TRBJ2-2; TRBD2 matches at 7 bases. The V gene's germline CDR1 is SGHTA and CDR2 FQGNSA. The CDR3 covers 13 residues. V was pared by 11 bases and J by 8 bases, with 11 bases of the junction left unmatched. As DNA, the CDR3 is TGTGCCGACCGGGGGGAGGGCTCTGGGGAGCTGTTTTTT. It yields the protein CADRGEGSGELFF.

The chain couples TRBV3-1 to TRBJ2-1, with D possibly TRBD2 on 6 matching bases. Germline-derived CDR1 and CDR2 are LGHDT and YNNKEL (reference sequence). The CDR3 sequence is 15 residues long. The ends were cut back, 5 bases at V and 12 bases at J, with 23 bases in the middle. The CDR3 nucleotides are TGTGCCAGCAGCTTGGACTATAGGGGTCGAGTAGGGCAGTTCTTC. It yields the protein CASSLDYRGRVGQFF.

V usage is TRBV13 and J usage is TRBJ2-5; D gene unclear. Germline values: CDR1 PRHDT, CDR2 FYEKMQ (reference sequence). The CDR3 extends over 14 amino acids. V lost 0 bases, J lost 7 bases, and 12 bases lay in between. CDR3 sequence: CASSLGSDLVTQYF. In nucleotides, the CDR3 is TGTGCCAGCAGCTTAGGTTCGGATCTGGTGACCCAGTACTTC.

This clonotype has at least ten counts. The chain employs TRBV29-1 and TRBJ2-6; unclear D gene. The CDR3 runs to 15 residues. Trimming took off 6 bases at V and 0 bases at J, with 12 bases between the two ends. Germline values: CDR1 SQVTM, CDR2 ANQGSEA. In nucleotides, the CDR3 is TGCAGCGTCGCCCAGAGTTACTCTGGGGCCAACGTCCTGACTTTC. Its protein product is CSVAQSYSGANVLTF. The full variable domain, in which reference TRBV29-1 and TRBJ2-6 provide the parts outside the CDR3, is SAVISQKPSRDICQRGTSLTIQCQVDSQVTMMFWYRQQPGQSLTLIATANQGSEATYESGFVIDKFPISRPNLTFSTLTVSNMSPEDSSIYLCSVAQSYSGANVLTFGAGSRLTVL.

At least ten counts were recorded for this clonotype. This chain uses TRBV12-3 or TRBV12-4 with TRBJ2-3, with 10 bases lining up with TRBD2. Trimming cost V 6 bases and J 11 bases; bases outside gene matches: 11. This CDR3 has 14 amino acids. The CDR3 DNA follows: TGTGCCAGCAGACAAGCGGGAGGGTATCGTGAGCAGTATTTT. It translates to CASRQAGGYREQYF.

This clonotype was recorded a few times. This chain links TRBV12-3 or TRBV12-4 with TRBJ1-1; D not resolved. The CDR3 is made up of 13 amino acids. Trimming took off 5 bases at V and 8 bases at J, with 15 bases between the two ends. CDR3 residues: CASSTTGGSEAFF. CDR3 DNA: TGTGCCAGCAGTACCACGGGTGGGAGCGAAGCTTTCTTT.

This clonotype was seen a handful of times. The chain carries TRBV27 and TRBJ2-7; 7 bases are a match to TRBD2. The germline V gene has CDR1 MNHEY and CDR2 SMNVEV (reference sequence). V shed 8 bases, J shed 2 bases, and the junction held 9 bases outside the gene matches. This CDR3 comprises 14 residues. CDR3 region: CASHPGGGAYEQYF. In nucleotides, the CDR3 is TGTGCCAGCCACCCCGGGGGAGGGGCCTACGAGCAGTACTTC.

The table lists this clonotype with a few counts. This chain uses TRBV9 with TRBJ2-5, with D possibly matching TRBD2 (5 bases). The germline gives CDR1 SGDLS, CDR2 YYNGEE. The CDR3 sequence is 14 residues long. The germline V and J ends were trimmed by 4 bases and 5 bases, with 15 bases remaining between them. The CDR3 spells CASSPQDGEETQYF. The CDR3 DNA sequence: TGTGCCAGCAGCCCCCAGGACGGGGAGGAGACCCAGTACTTC. Drawing the rest from reference TRBV9 and TRBJ2-5, the complete variable domain is DSGVTQTPKHLITATGQRVTLRCSPRSGDLSVYWYQQSLDQGLQFLIQYYNGEERAKGNILERFSAQQFPDLHSELNLSSLELGDSALYFCASSPQDGEETQYFGPGTRLLVL.

This clonotype was counted ten times or more. This rearrangement joins TRBV28 to TRBJ2-7; D is perhaps TRBD2 (6 bases). CDR3 length: 13 amino acids. CDR1 is MDHEN, CDR2 SYDVKM, per germline. V lost 5 bases to trimming and J lost 1 base, with 9 bases between them. CDR3 in amino acids: CASSQTSSYEQYF. The CDR3 nucleotides read TGTGCCAGCAGTCAGACTAGTTCCTACGAGCAGTACTTC.

The rearrangement links TRBV24-1 to TRBJ2-3; 14 bases align to TRBD2. The CDR3 is made up of 19 amino acids. The junction had 12 bases not matched to a gene; V was cut back by 4 bases and J by 4 bases. Germline V CDR1 and CDR2: KGHDR, SFDVKD. CDR3 nucleotide sequence: TGTGCCACCAGTGAGTCCGGGACTAGCGGGAGAGAAGATCCAGATACGCAGTATTTT. Translated: CATSESGTSGREDPDTQYF.

This clonotype was detected only a few times. The chain carries TRBV7-2 and TRBJ2-7, with TRBD2 matching over 9 bases. Germline V gene lookup returns CDR1 SGHTA and CDR2 FQGNSA. The CDR3 totals 15 residues. Trimming cost V 1 base and J 4 bases; bases outside gene matches: 5. Here the CDR3 reads CASSLERLADYEQYF. DNA for the CDR3: TGTGCCAGCAGCTTAGAAAGACTAGCGGATTACGAGCAGTACTTC. The complete variable domain, with remaining parts taken from reference TRBV7-2 and TRBJ2-7, reads GAGVSQSPSNKVTEKGKDVELRCDPISGHTALYWYRQSLGQGLEFLIYFQGNSAPDKSGLPSDRFSAERTGGSVSTLTIQRTQQEDSAVYLCASSLERLADYEQYFGPGTRLTVT.

This clonotype was detected only a few times. The chain couples TRBV5-5 to TRBJ1-1, with D uncertain. Trimming left V 3 bases short and J 4 bases short, with 7 bases between. Germline V gene sequence: CDR1 SGHKS, CDR2 YYEKEE (reference sequence). The CDR3 extends over 12 amino acids. CDR3 in amino acids: CASSSTSTEAFF. CDR3 DNA sequence: TGTGCCAGCAGCTCTACAAGCACTGAAGCTTTCTTT.

V is TRBV23-1 and J is TRBJ2-1, with 10 nucleotides matching TRBD2. TRBV23-1 is treated as an ORF (open reading frame) with a function not yet certain. V was pared by 4 bases and J by 5 bases, with 32 bases of the junction left unmatched. This CDR3 has 24 amino acids. The chain's CDR3 is CASSPSGFPIGSGRAPVPHNEQFF. CDR3 in DNA: TGCGCCAGCAGTCCGAGCGGATTTCCGATCGGGAGCGGGAGGGCCCCCGTCCCCCACAATGAGCAGTTCTTC.